This passage covers 22 T cell receptor beta chains from one sample sequenced in a study of T-cell memory formation after mild COVID-19. TCRdb passed the 5' RACE reads through MiXCR, listing each CDR3 protein once. The sample contains around 200,000 distinct CDR3 sequences, around 20% of which appear only once. The sequencing input was PBMCs or a T cell subset sorted from them (not recorded which). All receptors derive from a man between 18 and 29 years old who had mild COVID-19 (a few samples of this study predate the infection). Cell type and time point are not known.

This clonotype was observed a few times. This rearrangement joins TRBV7-9 to TRBJ1-5; TRBD1 might be the D (6 bases). The germline V and J ends were trimmed by 5 bases and 2 bases, with 13 bases remaining between them. CDR3 length equals 15 residues. Germline CDR1 SEHNR, CDR2 FQNEAQ (reference sequence). CDR3 loop: CASSPGVSGNQPQHF. CDR3 nucleotides: TGTGCCAGCAGCCCAGGGGTATCTGGCAATCAGCCCCAGCATTTT. The full variable domain, with the rest looked up from reference TRBV7-9 and TRBJ1-5, is DTGVSQNPRHKITKRGQNVTFRCDPISEHNRLYWYRQTLGQGPEFLTYFQNEAQLEKSRLLSDRFSAERPKGSFSTLEIQRTEQGDSAMYLCASSPGVSGNQPQHFGDGTRLSIL.

V gene TRBV10-3 combines with J gene TRBJ1-1, with D perhaps TRBD1 (6 bases). This CDR3 region has 12 residues. CDR1 and CDR2 (germline): ENHRY, SYGVKD. Trimming left V 10 bases short and J 2 bases short, with 11 bases between. CDR3 DNA: TGTGCCACATGGGACACCAACACTGAAGCTTTCTTT. Translated: CATWDTNTEAFF.

This clonotype has just a few counts. This rearrangement joins TRBV5-1 to TRBJ2-7; D possibly uses TRBD1 or TRBD2 (5 bases each). CDR1 and CDR2 from the germline V gene are SGHRS and YFSETQ. There are 12 residues in the CDR3. V shed 1 base and J shed 6 bases, with 8 bases lying between them. The CDR3 sequence: CASSLSGSEQYV. The DNA of the CDR3 is TGCGCCAGCAGCTTGTCAGGGAGCGAGCAGTACGTC.

This clonotype was picked up a small number of times. This chain uses TRBV10-3 with TRBJ1-2; D not resolved. Germline CDR1 and CDR2: ENHRY and SYGVKD. The V and J ends lost 2 bases and 5 bases respectively, with 15 bases between them. The length of the CDR3 is 15 residues. The CDR3 DNA reads TGTGCCATCAGTGAGGAGGGCATCCTGAAGTATGGCTACACCTTC. Translation: CAISEEGILKYGYTF.

The CDR3 region is CAISQQGSEETQYF. The DNA of the CDR3 is TGTGCCATCAGTCAACAGGGGTCAGAAGAGACCCAGTACTTC. V and J are TRBV10-3 and TRBJ2-5; 7 bases are shared with TRBD1. CDR3 size: 14 residues. Per the germline V gene, CDR1 is ENHRY and CDR2 is SYGVKD. The V segment lost 5 bases and the J segment 3 bases; nucleotides outside the gene matches: 6.

The gene calls are TRBV18 and TRBJ1-2; D gene ambiguous. Germline V gene lookup returns CDR1 KGHSH and CDR2 LQKENI. V lost 3 bases, J lost 0 bases, and 14 bases lay in between. This CDR3 region has 16 residues. The CDR3 nucleotides read TGTGCCAGCTCACCGCTCCGGACCATCACTAACTATGGCTACACCTTC. As protein: CASSPLRTITNYGYTF.

This clonotype was seen more than once but under ten times. The J gene is TRBJ2-5, the V gene TRBV6-2 or TRBV6-3, with D possibly matching TRBD1 (6 bases). V was cut by 3 bases and J by 5 bases, with 13 bases left in between. This CDR3 has 14 residues. Germline V gene data show CDR1 as MNHEY and CDR2 as SVGEGT. For the CDR3, the DNA is TGTGCCAGCAGTTATAACAGGGTGGGCGAGACCCAGTACTTC. Translated, it gives CASSYNRVGETQYF.

This clonotype has just a few counts. The rearrangement uses TRBV4-1 and TRBJ2-5; D is uncertain. Deletions cut 4 bases from V and 2 bases from J, with 8 bases between. Germline V lookup: CDR1 MGHRA, CDR2 YSYEKL. CDR3 length: 13 residues. Here the CDR3 reads CASSLAVQETQYF. In DNA, the CDR3 is TGCGCCAGCAGCCTTGCGGTTCAAGAGACCCAGTACTTC.

As regards this clonotype: A much bigger clone sits one base away, suggesting this may be a read error. This rearrangement joins TRBV3-1 to TRBJ2-7; D possibly corresponds to TRBD2 (6 bases). V was trimmed by 3 bases and J by 3 bases, leaving 18 bases between them. This CDR3 comprises 16 residues. Looked up from germline, CDR1 is LGHDT and CDR2 is YNNKEL (reference sequence). The CDR3 protein is CASSQGPGVLRYEQYF. CDR3 DNA: TGTGCCAGCAGCCAGGGACCGGGGGTCCTGCGCTACGAGCAGTACTTC.

This chain uses TRBV18 with TRBJ1-4; D gene ambiguous. This CDR3 contains 13 residues. Germline CDR1 reads KGHSH; CDR2 reads LQKENI. V lost 4 bases to trimming and J lost 8 bases, with 11 bases between them. CDR3 loop: CASSQGAQEKLFF. CDR3 DNA: TGTGCCAGCTCACAGGGTGCTCAAGAAAAACTGTTTTTT.

This clonotype was seen a few times. The chain combines TRBV6-2 or TRBV6-3 with TRBJ1-6; D not certain. V lost 0 bases, J lost 2 bases, and 11 bases lay in between. The V gene's germline CDR1 is MNHEY and CDR2 SVGEGT. The CDR3 spans 17 residues. CDR3 protein: CASSYSRSGTYNSPLHF. The CDR3 nucleotides read TGTGCCAGCAGTTACTCGAGGTCGGGAACCTATAATTCACCCCTCCACTTT.

Of note for this clonotype: This may be a read error: a much more frequent sequence differs by one nucleotide. This sequence joins TRBV7-9 and TRBJ2-7; no clear D gene. The CDR3 contains 11 residues. Germline CDR1 SEHNR, CDR2 FQNEAQ (reference sequence). This CDR3 reads CAISLYHEQYF. CDR3 DNA: TGTGCCATCAGCTTATACCACGAGCAGTACTTC.

The CDR3 nucleotides are TGCGCCGGAAGAGTGGGCCCCAGTAACACTGAAGCTTTCTTT. This encodes CAGRVGPSNTEAFF. V and J are TRBV5-1 and TRBJ1-1, with D unresolved. The CDR3 spans 14 residues. Germline CDR1 SGHRS, CDR2 YFSETQ. The V and J ends lost 10 bases and 2 bases respectively, with 18 bases between them.

This clonotype was observed a handful of times. The gene calls are TRBV5-1 and TRBJ2-2; D is perhaps TRBD2 (5 bases). Trimming removed 2 bases at V and 4 bases at J, with 9 bases between. The germline V gene encodes CDR1 SGHRS and CDR2 YFSETQ. The CDR3 is made up of 14 amino acids. In DNA form, the CDR3 reads TGCGCCAGCAGCTTTGGGGAGAGCACCGGGGAGCTGTTTTTT. This encodes CASSFGESTGELFF.

This clonotype was detected only a few times. The genes are TRBV5-1 and TRBJ2-4, with D maybe TRBD1 (6 bases). There are 14 residues in the CDR3. Trimming removed 3 bases at V and 6 bases at J, with 13 bases between. From germline, CDR1 is SGHRS and CDR2 YFSETQ. CDR3 coding DNA: TGCGCCAGCAGCTCCCCAGGGGCATTAAACATTCAGTACTTC. It yields the protein CASSSPGALNIQYF.

V is TRBV19 and J is TRBJ1-1; D not certain. The CDR3 consists of 14 residues. Between the trimmed V and J ends, which lost 9 bases and 1 base, there was a span of 15 bases. CDR1 is LNHDA and CDR2 is SQIVND in the germline V gene (reference sequence). The CDR3 is CASTSRRPNTEAFF. In DNA, the CDR3 is TGTGCCAGCACCTCCCGCAGGCCGAACACTGAAGCTTTCTTT.

The chain recombines TRBV6-2 or TRBV6-3 with TRBJ2-1; 8 positions match TRBD2. The germline V gene encodes CDR1 MNHEY and CDR2 SVGEGT. This CDR3 spans 11 amino acids. The trim removed 10 bases at V and 13 bases at J, leaving 9 bases unmatched. The CDR3 loop is CAILAGRAQFF. In nucleotides, the CDR3 is TGTGCCATTCTAGCGGGTAGGGCCCAGTTCTTC.

This clonotype was seen a few times. This chain uses TRBV6-5 with TRBJ2-5; 13 bases agree with TRBD2. V gave up 7 bases and J gave up 4 bases; unmatched junction bases: 9. There are 16 residues in the CDR3. Looked up from germline, CDR1 is MNHEY and CDR2 is SVGAGI. The CDR3 spells CASTKGTSGELETQYF. In DNA form, the CDR3 reads TGTGCCAGCACCAAAGGGACTAGCGGGGAGTTAGAGACCCAGTACTTC.

This clonotype was detected a few times. The rearrangement joins TRBV18 to TRBJ1-6; TRBD1 matches 8 bases. The CDR3 spans 15 residues. CDR1 is KGHSH and CDR2 is LQKENI in the germline V gene. The ends lost 2 bases at V and 7 bases at J; junction bases unmatched: 4. The CDR3 DNA reads as TGTGCCAGCTCACCAGGGGGACAGGAAAATTCACCCCTCCACTTT. Translated, it gives CASSPGGQENSPLHF. Full variable domain (outside the CDR3, taken from reference TRBV18 and TRBJ1-6): NAGVMQNPRHLVRRRGQEARLRCSPMKGHSHVYWYRQLPEEGLKFMVYLQKENIIDESGMPKERFSAEFPKEGPSILRIQQVVRGDSAAYFCASSPGGQENSPLHFGNGTRLTVT.

This chain links TRBV7-2 with TRBJ2-5, with D unclear. Germline V CDR1 and CDR2: SGHTA, FQGNSA. This CDR3 region has 14 residues. V lost 5 bases to trimming and J lost 8 bases, with 18 bases between them. The DNA for the CDR3 is TGTGCCAGCAGCCGAGCCCGCCAAGTAGAAACCCAGTACTTC. Its translation: CASSRARQVETQYF.

This clonotype was seen a few times. The CDR3 coding sequence is TGTGCCAGCAGCTCGGACAGCTATGAAGCTTTCTTT. Translated: CASSSDSYEAFF. The chain combines TRBV5-4 with TRBJ1-1; a possible D gene is TRBD1 (6 bases). The CDR3 contains 12 residues. The germline V gene encodes CDR1 SGHNT and CDR2 YYREEE (reference sequence). Between the trimmed V and J ends, which lost 3 bases and 7 bases, there was a span of 10 bases.

The CDR3, as DNA: TGCAGTGCTAGAGATCGATCAGGCTTATATGGCTACACCTTC. Its translation: CSARDRSGLYGYTF. The genes are TRBV20-1 and TRBJ1-2, with D hard to call. The CDR3 is 14 amino acids. The germline V gene encodes CDR1 DFQATT and CDR2 SNEGSKA (reference sequence). V gave up 0 bases and J gave up 5 bases, with 13 bases separating them.